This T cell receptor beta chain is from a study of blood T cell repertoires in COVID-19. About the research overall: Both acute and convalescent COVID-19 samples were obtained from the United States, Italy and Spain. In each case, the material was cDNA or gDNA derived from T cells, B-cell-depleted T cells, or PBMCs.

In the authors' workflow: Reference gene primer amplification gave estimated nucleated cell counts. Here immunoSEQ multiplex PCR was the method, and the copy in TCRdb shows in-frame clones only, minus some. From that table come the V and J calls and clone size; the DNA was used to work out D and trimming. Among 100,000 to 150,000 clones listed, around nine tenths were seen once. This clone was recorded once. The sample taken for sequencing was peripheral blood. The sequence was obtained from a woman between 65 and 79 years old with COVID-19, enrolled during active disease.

The CDR3 sequence: CASTTGGAGSYEQYF. As DNA, the CDR3 is TGCGCCAGTACCACCGGAGGGGCCGGGTCCTACGAGCAGTACTTC. This sequence joins TRBV10-1 and TRBJ2-7, with D possibly being TRBD2 (6 bases). Germline V lookup: CDR1 WNHNN, CDR2 SYGVQD (reference sequence). The CDR3 has 15 residues. V lost 9 bases, J lost 1 base, and 19 bases lay in between.